These T cell receptor beta chains were read from a single sample in a study of CD8 T cells in Susac syndrome. TCRdb fed the immunoSEQ multiplex PCR reads into MiXCR, producing one record per CDR3 protein. The data contain more than 90,000 distinct CDR3 sequences, 90% to 95% of them singletons. The sample comprised CD4+ T cells from PBMCs. These receptors came from a human donor with multiple sclerosis. The CDR3 runs from the conserved cysteine through the conserved F or W. The D gene is left open where the match is weak. A row's size may be missing; if present it is once, few, many or a size class.

14	NA	NA	TRBJ1-5	TRBV19	CASSSIGYHQPQHF	TGTGCCAGTAGTTCGATCGGTTATCATCAGCCCCAGCATTTT
14	NA	NA	TRBJ2-1	TRBV29-1	CSAPTYFSYNEQFF	TGCAGCGCGCCGACTTACTTCTCCTACAATGAGCAGTTCTTC
13	NA	NA	TRBJ1-2	TRBV3-1	CASSHSMNYGYTF	TGTGCCAGCAGCCACTCAATGAACTATGGCTACACCTTC
15	NA	NA	TRBJ1-5	TRBV4-1	CASSQDPGNNQPQHF	TGCGCCAGCAGCCAAGATCCAGGGAACAATCAGCCCCAGCATTTT
14	NA	TRBD1	TRBJ1-6	TRBV7-9	CASRRTGTNSPLHF	TGTGCCAGCAGGCGGACAGGGACGAATTCACCCCTCCACTTT
16	NA	NA	TRBJ1-4	TRBV25-1	CASSEYWAPREEKLFF	TGTGCCAGCAGTGAATATTGGGCTCCTCGAGAGGAAAAACTGTTTTTT
11	NA	NA	TRBJ2-2	TRBV29-1	CSVGGAGELFF	TGCAGCGTTGGGGGGGCAGGGGAGCTGTTTTTT
15	NA	NA	TRBJ2-1	TRBV7-3	CASSIDHSSYNEQFF	TGTGCCAGCAGCATAGACCACTCCTCCTACAATGAGCAGTTCTTC
14	NA	NA	TRBJ1-2	TRBV7-8	CASSSRDTLYGYTF	TGTGCCAGCAGCTCGCGGGACACTCTCTATGGCTACACCTTC
14	NA	TRBD1	TRBJ2-2	TRBV29-1	CSAGDRLNTGELFF	TGCAGCGCAGGGGACAGGTTGAACACCGGGGAGCTGTTTTTT
14	NA	TRBD1	TRBJ1-2	TRBV3-1	CASSPQSQGAGYTF	TGTGCCAGCAGCCCCCAATCTCAGGGGGCTGGCTACACCTTC
16	NA	TRBD1	TRBJ1-1	TRBV7-2	CASSSSPGTGNTEAFF	TGTGCCAGCAGCTCCTCGCCCGGGACAGGAAACACTGAAGCTTTCTTT
16	NA	NA	TRBJ1-2	TRBV19	CASKGHEPDANYGYTF	TGTGCCAGTAAGGGGCACGAACCTGATGCTAACTATGGCTACACCTTC
13	NA	NA	TRBJ1-1	TRBV7-3	CASSPGVDTEAFF	TGTGCCAGCAGCCCCGGAGTTGACACTGAAGCTTTCTTT
12	NA	NA	TRBJ1-1	TRBV24-1	CATSETGTRAFF	TGTGCCACCAGTGAAACAGGAACGAGAGCTTTCTTT
12	NA	NA	TRBJ1-4	TRBV30	CAWDSANEKLFF	TGTGCCTGGGACAGCGCTAATGAAAAACTGTTTTTT
14	NA	TRBD1	TRBJ2-7	TRBV20-1	CSADSGQGNYEQYF	TGCAGTGCCGATAGCGGACAGGGGAACTACGAGCAGTACTTC
16	NA	TRBD2	TRBJ2-2	TRBV7-2	CASSLFGGAGTGELFF	TGTGCCAGCAGCTTATTCGGGGGGGCAGGGACCGGGGAGCTGTTTTTT
15	NA	NA	TRBJ2-5	TRBV29-1	CSVVGFWGPQETQYF	TGCAGCGTTGTTGGTTTTTGGGGCCCCCAAGAGACCCAGTACTTC
13	once	TRBD1	TRBJ1-2	TRBV2	CASHGQGIYGYTF	TGTGCCAGCCATGGACAGGGAATCTATGGCTACACCTTC
15	NA	TRBD1	TRBJ1-1	TRBV30	CAWSVHRGWQNEAFF	TGTGCCTGGAGTGTACACAGGGGGTGGCAGAATGAAGCTTTCTTT
15	NA	NA	TRBJ2-1	TRBV11-2	CASSFLRTYDNEQFF	TGTGCCAGCAGCTTTTTGCGGACTTATGACAATGAGCAGTTCTTC
14	NA	TRBD1	TRBJ1-1	TRBV5-6	CASSLTRGYTEAFF	TGTGCCAGCAGCTTGACCAGGGGGTACACTGAAGCTTTCTTT
14	once	TRBD1	TRBJ1-6	TRBV7-3	CASSVGQGRSPLHF	TGTGCCAGCAGCGTCGGACAGGGTCGGTCACCCCTCCACTTT
11	NA	NA	TRBJ2-7	TRBV12-5	CASGIHNEQYF	TGTGCTAGTGGTATACACAACGAGCAGTACTTC
13	NA	NA	TRBJ1-2	TRBV28	CASSLSNNYGYTF	TGTGCCAGCAGTTTATCGAACAACTATGGCTACACCTTC
14	NA	NA	TRBJ1-3	TRBV2	CASRGGLAGNTIYF	TGTGCCAGCAGGGGGGGGTTGGCTGGAAACACCATATATTTT
15	once	TRBD2	TRBJ2-3	TRBV4-1	CASSQGSGGTDTQYF	TGCGCCAGCAGCCAAGGAAGCGGGGGAACGGATACGCAGTATTTT
12	NA	NA	TRBJ1-5	TRBV12-3/TRBV12-4	CASSLRPQPQHF	TGTGCCAGCAGTTTAAGGCCTCAGCCCCAGCATTTT
14	NA	NA	TRBJ2-3	TRBV6-1	CASSGDGSTDTQYF	TGTGCCAGCTCCGGGGACGGAAGCACAGATACGCAGTATTTT
11	NA	NA	TRBJ2-5	TRBV21-1	CASRRKETQYF	TGTGCCAGCAGGAGGAAGGAGACCCAGTACTTC
14	NA	NA	TRBJ2-7	TRBV28	CASSSLSGAYEQYF	TGTGCCAGCAGTTCGCTCTCAGGGGCCTACGAGCAGTACTTC
12	NA	TRBD1	TRBJ1-2	TRBV19	CASAGTGNGYTF	TGTGCCAGTGCCGGGACAGGGAATGGCTACACCTTC
15	NA	NA	TRBJ2-5	TRBV18	CASSPVGSGQETQYF	TGTGCCAGCTCACCCGTGGGAAGTGGACAAGAGACCCAGTACTTC
16	NA	TRBD2	TRBJ2-5	TRBV20-1	CSAKEQLAGNLETQYF	TGCAGTGCGAAAGAACAATTAGCGGGGAACTTGGAGACCCAGTACTTC
13	NA	NA	TRBJ1-2	TRBV29-1	CSAKRDGDYGYTF	TGCAGCGCTAAGAGGGATGGGGACTATGGCTACACCTTC
9	NA	NA	TRBJ2-7	TRBV21-1	CASPNEQYF	TGTGCCAGCCCAAACGAGCAGTACTTC
18	once	TRBD1	TRBJ2-7	TRBV27	CASSSRLTGARGFYEQYF	TGTGCCAGCAGTTCTAGGCTCACAGGGGCGAGGGGTTTCTACGAGCAGTACTTC
14	NA	TRBD1	TRBJ2-1	TRBV23-1	CASSPRDRGREQFF	TGCGCCAGCAGTCCCCGGGACAGGGGGCGTGAGCAGTTCTTC
13	NA	NA	TRBJ1-5	TRBV30	CAWSSGGNQPQHF	TGTGCCTGGAGTTCGGGCGGCAATCAGCCCCAGCATTTT
15	NA	TRBD2	TRBJ2-1	TRBV7-2	CASSPSGGLYNEQFF	TGTGCCAGCAGCCCTAGCGGGGGGTTATACAATGAGCAGTTCTTC
16	NA	TRBD1	TRBJ1-3	TRBV6-5	CASSYGTGSAGNTIYF	TGTGCCAGCAGTTACGGGACAGGATCGGCTGGAAACACCATATATTTT
14	NA	NA	TRBJ1-2	TRBV28	CATSGPARSYGYTF	TGTGCCACTTCGGGCCCCGCGCGGAGCTATGGCTACACCTTC
16	NA	TRBD1	TRBJ2-2	TRBV10-2	CASSESRDRGTGELFF	TGCGCCAGCAGTGAGTCAAGGGACAGGGGCACCGGGGAGCTGTTTTTT
16	NA	NA	TRBJ2-4	TRBV20-1	CSAPRMGARAKNIQYF	TGCAGTGCTCCCCGTATGGGGGCTAGGGCCAAAAACATTCAGTACTTC
13	NA	NA	TRBJ1-1	TRBV18	CASSPDTYTEAFF	TGTGCCAGCTCACCAGACACATACACTGAAGCTTTCTTT
16	NA	TRBD2	TRBJ2-5	TRBV20-1	CSARDWLRGGAETQYF	TGCAGTGCTAGAGATTGGCTACGCGGGGGGGCGGAGACCCAGTACTTC
14	NA	NA	TRBJ1-1	TRBV5-1	CASSLQGVDTEAFF	TGCGCCAGCAGCCTTCAGGGTGTGGACACTGAAGCTTTCTTT
12	NA	NA	TRBJ1-4	TRBV30	CAWGMDGEKLFF	TGTGCCTGGGGGATGGACGGTGAAAAACTGTTTTTT
16	once	NA	TRBJ2-5	TRBV15	CATSREAAKYQETQYF	TGTGCCACCAGCAGAGAAGCAGCTAAATACCAAGAGACCCAGTACTTC
15	NA	NA	TRBJ1-6	TRBV28	CASSLAQGYNSPLHF	TGTGCCAGCAGTTTGGCTCAGGGGTATAATTCACCCCTCCACTTT
12	NA	NA	TRBJ1-2	TRBV25-1	CASSPGNYGYTF	TGTGCCAGCAGTCCCGGGAACTATGGCTACACCTTC